This T cell receptor beta chain came from a study of HIV-infected patients and healthy controls. Study-wide results and limits: Apparent post-therapy Gini recovery among HIV-infected patients was not reproduced with size-matched repertoires. CMV-associated CDR3s mostly grew nonsignificantly during therapy, while HIV-associated CDR3s declined significantly. Mean usage of eight alpha and eight beta V genes differed significantly in HIV-infected patients versus controls.

cDNA was made from 400 to 500 ng RNA using alpha and beta constant primers. Separate chain-specific third strand synthesis with multiplexing indices produced the alpha and beta libraries. Each molecule carried a 12-nucleotide identifier made of two joined random hexamers added before amplification. A single record per CDR3 protein comes from TCRdb applying MiXCR to the 5' RACE reads. This table has roughly 18,000 distinct CDR3 sequences, approximately 7.7% appearing once. Roughly three months, about 14 weeks, into antiretroviral therapy, follow-up blood was collected. All unsorted peripheral T cells were captured because whole blood was used without fractionation. Trimming removed 2 bases at V and 5 bases at J, with 10 bases between. The CDR3 spans 14 residues. Per the germline V gene, CDR1 is MNHNS and CDR2 is SASEGT. This clonotype was seen repeatedly, ten times or more. Its antigen remains unknown.

The material sequenced was blood, taken during antiretroviral therapy. This TCR was sampled from an adult with HIV infection. The chain employs TRBV6-1 and TRBJ2-1; D remains unclear. The CDR3 is CASSERPSNNEQFF. CDR3 in DNA: TGTGCCAGCAGTGAACGGCCCAGCAACAATGAGCAGTTCTTC.